The next 29 T cell receptor beta chains were all read from a single sample in a study of T cell responses to AZD1222 COVID-19 vaccine (dated by TCRdb to the early 2020s). The sample's time point label, decoded: baseline before first vaccination. Library method: the immunoSEQ multiplex PCR assay. TCRdb's version of the immuneACCESS table is confined to in-frame rearrangements and falls short of the full clone set. An unresolved V gene accounts for under half of the shortfall where checked; the remainder is of unknown origin. Within this sample are about 130,000 clones, with roughly nine tenths of them counted one time only. About 2.7% of the sample comes from the top ten. This specimen was peripheral blood, taken on day 0 of AZD1222 vaccination. These receptors all stem from an adult in good health.

This clone appeared a single time. V usage is TRBV21-1 and J usage is TRBJ1-2. TRBV21-1 is annotated as a pseudogene. The CDR3 loop spans 15 amino acids. CDR3 in DNA: TGTGCCAGCAGCAAGGACGTCAGCGGGGGAGGAGGCTACACCTTC. Translation: CASSKDVSGGGGYTF.

The rearrangement links TRBV13 to TRBJ1-1; 7 nucleotides agree with TRBD1. Germline loops: CDR1 PRHDT, CDR2 FYEKMQ (reference sequence). J gave up 5 bases and V 3 bases, and 6 bases lay outside the gene matches. This CDR3 region has 14 residues. The CDR3 sequence is CASSLEGAGTEAFF. CDR3 sequence (DNA): TGTGCCAGCAGCTTGGAGGGGGCGGGAACTGAAGCTTTCTTT.

This clone was observed a handful of times. This chain links TRBV7-9 with TRBJ2-5; weak D call: TRBD2 (5 bases). V lost 0 bases and J 3 bases, leaving 11 bases between the germline ends. Germline V gene data show CDR1 as SEHNR and CDR2 as FQNEAQ (reference sequence). This CDR3 contains 15 residues. CDR3 in amino acids: CASSLAGVWEETQYF. DNA of the CDR3: TGTGCCAGCAGCTTAGCGGGAGTGTGGGAAGAGACCCAGTACTTC.

This rearrangement joins TRBV6-5 to TRBJ2-3, with TRBD1 matching over 8 bases. Germline CDR1 is MNHEY and CDR2 is SVGAGI. CDR3 length equals 14 residues. V lost 6 bases and J lost 5; bases outside the gene matches: 7. The CDR3 sequence: CASRITGGVDTQYF. CDR3 bases: TGTGCCAGCAGAATAACAGGGGGAGTAGATACGCAGTATTTT.

This chain connects TRBV10-1 to TRBJ1-1; maybe TRBD1 (6 bases). Trimming took off 8 bases at V and 2 bases at J, with 15 bases between the two ends. In germline, CDR1 is WNHNN, CDR2 SYGVQD (reference sequence). CDR3 size: 14 residues. CDR3 coding DNA: TGCGCCAGCCGGAACGGGACAAAAAACACTGAAGCTTTCTTT. This encodes CASRNGTKNTEAFF.

This clone has just a few counts. The V gene is TRBV20-1, the J gene TRBJ1-1; no firm D call. This CDR3 contains 11 residues. Germline lookup yields CDR1 DFQATT and CDR2 SNEGSKA (reference sequence). V was cut by 1 base and J by 7 bases, with 7 bases left in between. CDR3 sequence (DNA): TGCAGTGCTAGAGGGGTCGGTGAAGCTTTCTTT. Its translation is CSARGVGEAFF.

The rearrangement joins TRBV18 to TRBJ2-7; D unresolved. In germline, CDR1 is KGHSH, CDR2 LQKENI. Trimming stripped 3 bases from V and 2 bases from J, with 17 bases between. CDR3 size: 16 residues. This CDR3 is CASSPPAFDKTYEQYF. Here the CDR3 DNA reads TGTGCCAGCTCACCTCCAGCGTTCGACAAGACCTACGAGCAGTACTTC.

Of note for this clone: The germline gene is not matched at one end of the junction; a read error may be the cause. The chain uses TRBV4-1 and TRBJ2-1, with D perhaps TRBD1 (5 bases). Germline V gives CDR1 MGHRA, CDR2 YSYEKL. CDR3 length: 13 amino acids. CDR3 protein: CASSQGGYDEQFF. As DNA, the CDR3 is TGCGCCAGCAGCCAAGGGGGCTACGATGAGCAGTTCTTC.

A single count supports this clone. The CDR3 bases are TGTGCCAGCAGCCCGGTTTATAGGACTAGGGTCTACAATGAGCAGTTCTTC. As protein: CASSPVYRTRVYNEQFF. The rearrangement uses TRBV14 and TRBJ2-1; 7 bases match TRBD2. V was pared by 4 bases and J by 3 bases, with 12 bases of the junction left unmatched. The germline V gene has CDR1 SGHDN and CDR2 FVKESK. The CDR3 covers 17 residues.

The chain uses TRBV6-4 and TRBJ2-6, with D perhaps matching TRBD1 (5 bases). The CDR3 length is 18 residues. Trimming pared 6 bases from V and 0 bases from J, leaving 18 bases between. From germline, CDR1 is MRHNA and CDR2 SNTAGT. The CDR3 region has the DNA TGTGCCAGCAGCGCGGACACTTTTGGTTTCTCTGGGGCCAACGTCCTGACTTTC. Translation: CASSADTFGFSGANVLTF.

The CDR3: CASSVSDGPGNEQFF. The CDR3 DNA reads TGTGCCAGCAGCGTAAGTGACGGACCCGGCAATGAGCAGTTCTTC. V usage is TRBV9 and J usage is TRBJ2-1, with no clear D. Germline-derived CDR1 and CDR2 are SGDLS and YYNGEE. V was pared by 1 base and J by 6 bases, with 14 bases between. This CDR3 contains 15 residues. Complete variable domain (other parts from reference TRBV9 and TRBJ2-1): DSGVTQTPKHLITATGQRVTLRCSPRSGDLSVYWYQQSLDQGLQFLIQYYNGEERAKGNILERFSAQQFPDLHSELNLSSLELGDSALYFCASSVSDGPGNEQFFGPGTRLTVL.

This clone came up a few times. The V gene is TRBV5-1, the J gene TRBJ1-5; D ambiguous. V lost 4 bases and J 5 bases, leaving 16 bases between the germline ends. The CDR3 covers 15 residues. The germline V gene encodes CDR1 SGHRS and CDR2 YFSETQ. The CDR3 spells CASSRDGRVHQPQHF. In DNA, the CDR3 is TGCGCCAGCAGCCGTGACGGGAGGGTTCATCAGCCCCAGCATTTT.

The rearrangement links TRBV2 to TRBJ1-5; a weak D match, TRBD1 (5 bases). V was shortened by 8 bases and J by 1 base, with 15 bases between the two germline ends. The V gene's germline CDR1 is SNHLY and CDR2 FYNNEI. CDR3 length equals 15 residues. CDR3 nucleotides: TGTGCCAGCCCCAATGGGGGGGGAAGCAATCAGCCCCAGCATTTT. It codes for CASPNGGGSNQPQHF.

As regards this clone: A junction boundary mismatches the germline segment, possibly from a read error. The genes are TRBV6-1 and TRBJ1-5; no clear D. CDR1 is MNHNS and CDR2 is SASEGT in the germline V gene. The CDR3 runs to 15 residues. The CDR3 spells CASSEGPGGNQPQHF. The CDR3 DNA follows: TGTGCCAGCAGCGAAGGCCCAGGCGGCAATCAGCCCCAGCATTTT.

The rearrangement joins TRBV6-2 or TRBV6-3 to TRBJ2-3; 7 nucleotides line up with TRBD2. V gave up 2 bases and J gave up 4 bases; unmatched junction bases: 3. The CDR3 extends over 14 amino acids. From germline, CDR1 is MNHEY and CDR2 SVGEGT. The DNA for the CDR3 is TGTGCCAGCAGTTACCTAGCGGACGCAGATACGCAGTATTTT. As protein: CASSYLADADTQYF.

This clone was seen once. The chain is built from TRBV9 and TRBJ1-2; D gene uncertain. The germline V and J ends were trimmed by 0 bases and 8 bases, with 8 bases remaining between them. CDR3 length: 12 residues. The V gene's germline CDR1 is SGDLS and CDR2 YYNGEE. CDR3 DNA: TGTGCCAGCAGCGTAGCGGGCAGGGGCTACACCTTC. Its protein is CASSVAGRGYTF.

V and J are TRBV14 and TRBJ2-1, with D possibly matching TRBD2 (6 bases). Per germline, CDR1 SGHDN and CDR2 FVKESK. V lost 6 bases, J lost 8 bases, and 14 bases lay in between. The CDR3 has 13 residues. The CDR3 here is CASRRREDYEQFF. The CDR3 DNA sequence: TGTGCCAGCAGACGAAGGGAGGACTATGAGCAGTTCTTC.

This clone was seen once. The V and J genes are TRBV19 and TRBJ2-1; D perhaps matches TRBD1 (6 bases). Germline CDR1 LNHDA, CDR2 SQIVND (reference sequence). The CDR3 runs to 13 residues. Between the trimmed V and J ends, which lost 0 bases and 9 bases, there was a span of 9 bases. CDR3 bases: TGTGCCAGTAGTATAGATGGGGGCGGTGAGCAGTTCTTC. Its translation: CASSIDGGGEQFF.

Comments on this clone: Other DNA sequences of this sample code for an identical CDR3. The chain has TRBV2 and TRBJ1-6, with 8 nucleotides matching TRBD1. J was trimmed by 7 bases and V by 6 bases; bases with no gene match: 8. Looked up from germline, CDR1 is SNHLY and CDR2 is FYNNEI. The CDR3 runs to 15 residues. This chain's CDR3 is CASSPGQGGNSPLHF. The CDR3 DNA reads as TGTGCCAGCAGCCCCGGACAGGGCGGAAATTCACCCCTCCACTTT. The full variable domain, completed using reference TRBV2 and TRBJ1-6, is EPEVTQTPSHQVTQMGQEVILRCVPISNHLYFYWYRQILGQKVEFLVSFYNNEISEKSEIFDDQFSVERPDGSNFTLKIRSTKLEDSAMYFCASSPGQGGNSPLHFGNGTRLTVT.

This sequence joins TRBV19 and TRBJ1-5; D might be TRBD1 (5 bases). Germline V gene sequence: CDR1 LNHDA, CDR2 SQIVND (reference sequence). Between the trimmed V and J ends, which lost 6 bases and 0 bases, there was a span of 12 bases. The CDR3 consists of 15 residues. The CDR3 reads CASSWGQVSNQPQHF. In DNA form, the CDR3 reads TGTGCCAGTAGCTGGGGCCAGGTTAGCAATCAGCCCCAGCATTTT.

The V call is TRBV29-1, the J call TRBJ2-1, with D hard to call. CDR3 length: 13 residues. V shed 4 bases and J shed 2 bases, with 9 bases lying between them. Per germline, CDR1 SQVTM and CDR2 ANQGSEA. In nucleotides, the CDR3 is TGCAGCGTTGTTTTAATAACCTACAATGAGCAGTTCTTC. Translating it yields CSVVLITYNEQFF.

V usage is TRBV11-3 and J usage is TRBJ2-1; 8 bases map to TRBD2. This CDR3 region has 16 residues. The J segment lost 2 bases and the V segment lost 1 base, leaving 4 bases of the junction unmatched. In germline, CDR1 is SGHNT, CDR2 YENEEA. The CDR3 loop is CASSLGWREAYNEQFF. CDR3 DNA sequence: TGTGCCAGCAGCTTAGGGTGGCGGGAGGCCTACAATGAGCAGTTCTTC. Filled out from reference TRBV11-3 and TRBJ2-1, the complete variable domain reads EAGVVQSPRYKIIEKKQPVAFWCNPISGHNTLYWYLQNLGQGPELLIRYENEEAVDDSQLPKDRFSAERLKGVDSTLKIQPAELGDSAVYLCASSLGWREAYNEQFFGPGTRLTVL.

This sequence joins TRBV15 and TRBJ1-5, with D maybe TRBD1 (6 bases). Trimming pared 4 bases from V and 6 bases from J, leaving 19 bases between. Germline V CDR1 and CDR2: LNHNV, YYDKDF (reference sequence). This CDR3 region has 16 residues. The CDR3 sequence is CATSTRTRGRFQPQHF. Here the CDR3 DNA reads TGTGCCACCAGCACCAGAACCAGGGGAAGATTTCAGCCCCAGCATTTT.

The chain recombines TRBV13 with TRBJ2-3; 10 bases map to TRBD2. The CDR3 loop spans 15 amino acids. Germline assignment: CDR1 PRHDT and CDR2 FYEKMQ (reference sequence). Losses at the gene ends were 2 bases for V and 5 bases for J; bases not matched to a gene: 4. The DNA of the CDR3 is TGTGCCAGCAGCTTACGGCTAGCGGGAGAAGATACGCAGTATTTT. This translates into CASSLRLAGEDTQYF.

The rearrangement uses TRBV27 and TRBJ2-1, with TRBD2 matching over 8 bases. The CDR3 length is 14 residues. The ends lost 3 bases at V and 5 bases at J; junction bases unmatched: 3. CDR1 and CDR2 from the germline V gene are MNHEY and SMNVEV (reference sequence). DNA of the CDR3: TGTGCCAGCAGTTTCACTAGCGGAGACAATGAGCAGTTCTTC. Its protein is CASSFTSGDNEQFF.

This chain connects TRBV27 to TRBJ2-7; possibly TRBD1 or TRBD2 for D (5 bases each). This CDR3 region has 14 residues. Trimming took 2 bases from V and 2 from J, leaving 10 bases between them. Germline lookup yields CDR1 MNHEY and CDR2 SMNVEV (reference sequence). Here the CDR3 DNA reads TGTGCCAGCAGTTTACTGAGGGGCCCCTACGAGCAGTACTTC. Translation gives CASSLLRGPYEQYF.

V usage is TRBV13 and J usage is TRBJ1-5; D unclear. Trimming stripped 0 bases from V and 2 bases from J, with 5 bases between. Germline lookup yields CDR1 PRHDT and CDR2 FYEKMQ (reference sequence). The CDR3 has 14 amino acids. The CDR3 reads CASSLGRGNQPQHF. CDR3 DNA sequence: TGTGCCAGCAGCTTAGGCAGAGGCAATCAGCCCCAGCATTTT.

V is TRBV2 and J is TRBJ2-5; TRBD2 matches 7 bases. CDR3 length equals 13 residues. After removal of 8 bases from V and 6 bases from J, the junction contained 9 bases not matched to a gene. The germline gives CDR1 SNHLY, CDR2 FYNNEI. The CDR3 DNA is TGTGCCAGCTGGGAGGGGCTAGGAAAGACCCAGTACTTC. It encodes CASWEGLGKTQYF.

V is TRBV5-6 and J is TRBJ2-1; 14 bases align to TRBD2. This CDR3 spans 16 amino acids. Germline CDR1 reads SGHDT; CDR2 reads YYEEEE. V trimming: 4 bases; J trimming: 9 bases; junction bases outside the gene matches: 9. CDR3 DNA: TGTGCCAGCAGCCTGGGACTAGCGGGAGAGAGGGGTGAGCAGTTCTTC. This encodes CASSLGLAGERGEQFF.